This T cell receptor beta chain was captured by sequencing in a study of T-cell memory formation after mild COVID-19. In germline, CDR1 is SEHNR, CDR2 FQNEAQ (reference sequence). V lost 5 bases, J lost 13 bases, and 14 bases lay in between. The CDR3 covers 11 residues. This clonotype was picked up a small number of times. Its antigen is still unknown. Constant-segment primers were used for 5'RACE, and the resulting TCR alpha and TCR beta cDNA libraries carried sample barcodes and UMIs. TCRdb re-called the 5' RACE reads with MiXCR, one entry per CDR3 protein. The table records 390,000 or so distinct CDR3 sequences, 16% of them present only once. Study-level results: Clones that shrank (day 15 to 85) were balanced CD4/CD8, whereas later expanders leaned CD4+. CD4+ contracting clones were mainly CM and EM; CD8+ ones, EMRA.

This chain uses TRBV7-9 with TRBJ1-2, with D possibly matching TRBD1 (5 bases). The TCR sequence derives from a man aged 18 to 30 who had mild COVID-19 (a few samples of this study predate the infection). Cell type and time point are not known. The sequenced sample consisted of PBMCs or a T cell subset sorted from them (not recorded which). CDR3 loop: CASSPSQASTF. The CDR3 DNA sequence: TGTGCCAGCAGCCCCTCACAGGCCTCCACCTTC.